Each of the 27 T cell receptor beta chains below was sequenced from the same sample in a study of blood T cell repertoires in COVID-19. Generated by immunoSEQ multiplex PCR, the TCRdb table keeps only in-frame clones and is missing some. The table includes just under 80,000 clones, 88% detected once. What was sequenced was peripheral blood. These receptors all stem from a human donor in a cohort sampled during active COVID-19.

The chain has TRBV6-4 and TRBJ2-3, with 8 bases that match TRBD2. This CDR3 is 14 amino acids long. Trimming removed 7 bases from V and 6 bases from J; junction bases left unmatched: 9. CDR1 and CDR2 from the germline V gene are MRHNA and SNTAGT. The CDR3, as DNA: TGTGCCAGCATAGGACTAGCAGTTTTGGATACGCAGTATTTT. This codes for CASIGLAVLDTQYF.

J is TRBJ1-2 and V is TRBV7-2; possible D gene TRBD1, 6 bases. Per the germline V gene, CDR1 is SGHTA and CDR2 is FQGNSA. Trimming left V 5 bases short and J 8 bases short, with 15 bases between. The CDR3 runs 13 residues. DNA of the CDR3: TGTGCCAGCAGCCTCCTCATACAGGGAGGCTACACCTTC. Translated: CASSLLIQGGYTF. The full variable domain, with the rest looked up from reference TRBV7-2 and TRBJ1-2, is GAGVSQSPSNKVTEKGKDVELRCDPISGHTALYWYRQSLGQGLEFLIYFQGNSAPDKSGLPSDRFSAERTGGSVSTLTIQRTQQEDSAVYLCASSLLIQGGYTFGSGTRLTVV.

The rearrangement uses TRBV6-1 and TRBJ2-7, with D perhaps matching TRBD1 (6 bases). The CDR3 is 13 residues long. V was cut by 3 bases and J by 3 bases, with 9 bases left in between. Germline V gene sequence: CDR1 MNHNS, CDR2 SASEGT. CDR3 region: CASSEPTGYEQYF. The CDR3 DNA is TGTGCCAGCAGTGAGCCGACAGGCTACGAGCAGTACTTC.

CDR3 protein: CASSLTGVPYNSPLHF. The CDR3 DNA reads as TGCGCCAGCAGCTTGACAGGGGTCCCCTATAATTCACCCCTCCACTTT. The V gene is TRBV5-1, the J gene TRBJ1-6; TRBD1 matches at 7 bases. The CDR3 contains 16 residues. The trim removed 1 base at V and 2 bases at J, leaving 3 bases unmatched. CDR1 is SGHRS and CDR2 is YFSETQ in the germline V gene. The complete variable domain, with remaining parts taken from reference TRBV5-1 and TRBJ1-6, reads KAGVTQTPRYLIKTRGQQVTLSCSPISGHRSVSWYQQTPGQGLQFLFEYFSETQRNKGNFPGRFSGRQFSNSRSEMNVSTLELGDSALYLCASSLTGVPYNSPLHFGNGTRLTVT.

V gene TRBV6-5 combines with J gene TRBJ2-2; tentative D call: TRBD2 (5 bases). Germline assignment: CDR1 MNHEY and CDR2 SVGAGI. The V gene lost 8 bases and the J gene lost 6 bases, with 10 bases spanning the gap. CDR3 length: 12 residues. The CDR3 DNA reads as TGTGCCAGCTGGTTCGGGGCCGGGGAGCTGTTTTTT. Protein product: CASWFGAGELFF.

The chain links TRBV10-3 to TRBJ2-6; a possible D gene is TRBD1 (6 bases). Germline V gives CDR1 ENHRY, CDR2 SYGVKD. With 7 bases removed from V and 0 bases from J, the gap between germline ends came to 10 bases. The CDR3 has 15 amino acids. CDR3 loop: CAIKSTGSGANVLTF. CDR3 sequence (DNA): TGTGCCATCAAATCGACAGGCTCTGGGGCCAACGTCCTGACTTTC.

The chain is built from TRBV7-8 and TRBJ2-7, with 9 positions matching TRBD1. Germline CDR1 is SGHVS and CDR2 is FQNEAQ. The V gene end was trimmed by 2 bases and the J gene end by 0 bases; junction bases not matched to a gene: 5. The CDR3 runs to 16 residues. The CDR3 reads CASSLPGTGNSYEQYF. The CDR3 DNA sequence: TGTGCCAGCAGCTTACCGGGGACAGGGAACTCCTACGAGCAGTACTTC.

This clone appeared a few times. The chain joins TRBV30 to TRBJ2-5, with a weak D call TRBD2 (6 bases). Germline V lookup: CDR1 GTSNPN, CDR2 SVGIG (reference sequence). V dropped 1 base and J dropped 1 base, with 13 bases sitting between them. The CDR3 consists of 15 residues. CDR3 residues: CAWSATPGSQETQYF. The CDR3 DNA reads TGTGCCTGGAGTGCCACCCCCGGGAGCCAAGAGACCCAGTACTTC.

DNA of the CDR3: TGTGCCAGTAGTGACCGGGACTTTCTTCAGTATTTT. Translation gives CASSDRDFLQYF. This chain connects TRBV19 to TRBJ2-3, with a possible D match to TRBD2 (6 bases). V was cut by 5 bases and J by 12 bases, with 15 bases left in between. This CDR3 is 12 amino acids long. Germline assignment: CDR1 LNHDA and CDR2 SQIVND (reference sequence).

The gene calls are TRBV27 and TRBJ2-7; TRBD1 might be the D (6 bases). CDR3 length equals 12 residues. V lost 6 bases and J lost 1, with 7 bases in between. Germline V gene data show CDR1 as MNHEY and CDR2 as SMNVEV (reference sequence). In DNA form, the CDR3 reads TGTGCCAGCAGGGACAGTTCCTACGAGCAGTACTTC. This gives the protein CASRDSSYEQYF.

The chain combines TRBV7-8 with TRBJ2-3; 7 positions agree with TRBD2. The CDR3 spans 15 residues. The junction had 7 bases not matched to a gene; V was cut back by 5 bases and J by 2 bases. Germline values: CDR1 SGHVS, CDR2 FQNEAQ. In DNA, the CDR3 is TGTGCCAGCAGCCCCCGGACTAGTTTCACAGATACGCAGTATTTT. Protein: CASSPRTSFTDTQYF.

The gene calls are TRBV3-1 (or the pseudogene TRBV3-2) and TRBJ2-1, with 7 bases matching TRBD2. The length of the CDR3 is 14 residues. V was pared by 2 bases and J by 9 bases, with 7 bases of the junction left unmatched. CDR1 is LGHDT, CDR2 YNNKEL, per germline (reference sequence). CDR3 in amino acids: CASSQKGGRGEQFF. DNA for the CDR3: TGTGCCAGCAGCCAAAAGGGAGGGAGGGGTGAGCAGTTCTTC.

The genes are TRBV5-6 and TRBJ2-2; D is unresolved. The V gene's germline CDR1 is SGHDT and CDR2 YYEEEE. There are 16 residues in the CDR3. V was pared by 4 bases and J by 3 bases, with 16 bases between. CDR3 sequence reads: CASSLRVSSDTGELFF. CDR3 nucleotide sequence: TGTGCCAGCAGCCTTCGGGTCTCGAGTGACACCGGGGAGCTGTTTTTT.

The V gene is TRBV7-2, the J gene TRBJ2-1; D is undetermined. The CDR3 runs to 14 residues. Trimming shortened V by 4 bases and J by 7 bases, and 14 bases separated the two germline ends. Germline V gene data show CDR1 as SGHTA and CDR2 as FQGNSA. CDR3 residues: CASSSGGSGNEQFF. The CDR3 coding sequence is TGTGCCAGCAGCTCCGGCGGTTCGGGTAATGAGCAGTTCTTC.

V and J are TRBV18 and TRBJ2-7, with 7 bases matching TRBD2. The CDR3 contains 15 residues. Germline-derived CDR1 and CDR2 are KGHSH and LQKENI. The V segment lost 4 bases and the J segment 1 base; nucleotides outside the gene matches: 7. The CDR3 bases are TGTGCCAGCTCACTCGGGGCGGGAGATTCCTACGAGCAGTACTTC. It specifies CASSLGAGDSYEQYF.

This clone is a singleton in its sample. In nucleotides, the CDR3 is TGCGCCAGCAGCCAAGAGGGAGGATGGACTACCACAGATACGCAGTATTTT. As protein: CASSQEGGWTTTDTQYF. The genes are TRBV4-1 and TRBJ2-3; TRBD2 might be the D (6 bases). Trimming pared 0 bases from V and 2 bases from J, leaving 15 bases between. CDR1 and CDR2 (germline): MGHRA, YSYEKL. The CDR3 is 17 amino acids.

The J gene is TRBJ2-1, the V gene TRBV6-2 or TRBV6-3, with 9 bases fitting TRBD2. From germline, CDR1 is MNHEY and CDR2 SVGEGT. The CDR3 sequence is 16 residues long. Trimming took 5 bases from V and 5 from J; bases not matched to a gene: 10. CDR3 nucleotides: TGTGCCAGCAGTCTGTCCCGAGCGGGGGGAAACAATGAGCAGTTCTTC. It is translated as CASSLSRAGGNNEQFF.

This clone was seen only once. The V gene is TRBV12-3 or TRBV12-4, the J gene TRBJ2-3; the D gene is possibly TRBD1 (5 bases). The CDR3 has 13 residues. V lost 6 bases and J lost 2, with 9 bases in between. The CDR3 is CASREGATDTQYF. Written as DNA, the CDR3 is TGTGCCAGCAGGGAAGGGGCCACAGATACGCAGTATTTT.

The genes are TRBV9 and TRBJ2-1; D is unclear. The CDR3 is 16 residues long. Germline CDR1 is SGDLS and CDR2 is YYNGEE. Trimming stripped 0 bases from V and 6 bases from J, with 16 bases between. CDR3 nucleotide sequence: TGTGCCAGCAGCGTAGCTCCGTCAGGAATTTTCAATGAGCAGTTCTTC. Translating gives CASSVAPSGIFNEQFF.

The chain links TRBV2 to TRBJ2-1; 9 bases match TRBD2. This CDR3 is 16 amino acids long. The V and J ends lost 6 bases and 0 bases, in that order; junction bases with no gene match: 6. The germline CDR1 and CDR2 sequences are SNHLY and FYNNEI. CDR3 sequence: CASSLSGGISYNEQFF. The DNA of the CDR3 is TGTGCCAGCAGCCTTAGCGGGGGCATCTCCTACAATGAGCAGTTCTTC.

This chain joins TRBV5-6 and TRBJ2-5; 7 nucleotides agree with TRBD1. V lost 4 bases to trimming and J lost 3 bases; unmatched junction nucleotides: 12. The CDR3 totals 16 residues. Germline lookup yields CDR1 SGHDT and CDR2 YYEEEE. DNA of the CDR3: TGTGCCAGCAGCCCTCGACAGGGAGTCGGGGAAGAGACCCAGTACTTC. Translation gives CASSPRQGVGEETQYF.

This clone turned up a few times. J is TRBJ1-2 and V is TRBV2; D is ambiguous. Trimming cost V 1 base and J 5 bases, with 8 bases left between them. Germline values: CDR1 SNHLY, CDR2 FYNNEI. There are 13 residues in the CDR3. The CDR3 region has the DNA TGTGCCAGCAGTGAAGTGGCAGGATATGGCTACACCTTC. Its translation is CASSEVAGYGYTF.

There are many counts of this clone. The chain uses TRBV27 and TRBJ2-7, with D perhaps TRBD2 (5 bases). Trimming cost V 0 bases and J 2 bases, with 11 bases left between them. This CDR3 has 15 amino acids. Germline V lookup: CDR1 MNHEY, CDR2 SMNVEV (reference sequence). CDR3 nucleotide sequence: TGTGCCAGCAGTTTATCCATAGCGACTCCCTACGAGCAGTACTTC. This encodes CASSLSIATPYEQYF.

This clone showed up just once. As DNA, the CDR3 is TGCAGCGTTGGGGACAGGGGAAACACCGGGGAGCTGTTTTTT. Translated: CSVGDRGNTGELFF. The rearrangement links TRBV29-1 to TRBJ2-2, with 10 bases aligning to TRBD1. This CDR3 has 14 residues. V gave up 4 bases and J gave up 2 bases; unmatched junction bases: 1. Per the germline V gene, CDR1 is SQVTM and CDR2 is ANQGSEA.

V gene TRBV11-2 combines with J gene TRBJ2-2, with D perhaps matching TRBD1 (6 bases). The length of the CDR3 is 15 residues. The V gene's germline CDR1 is SGHAT and CDR2 FQNNGV. Trimming removed 5 bases at V and 4 bases at J, with 14 bases between. In DNA, the CDR3 is TGTGCCAGCAGCGGACAGAGCGGTGGCACCGGGGAGCTGTTTTTT. Encoded protein: CASSGQSGGTGELFF.

The rearrangement joins TRBV6-5 to TRBJ2-7; 7 bases fit TRBD1. Germline CDR1 is MNHEY and CDR2 is SVGAGI. The CDR3 covers 13 residues. Losses at the gene ends were 5 bases for V and 1 base for J; bases not matched to a gene: 2. The CDR3 DNA follows: TGTGCCAGCAGTCCGGACAGGTCCTACGAGCAGTACTTC. It codes for CASSPDRSYEQYF.

The V gene is TRBV19, the J gene TRBJ1-2; 11 nucleotides align to TRBD1. J lost 5 bases, V lost 7 bases, and 3 bases had no gene match. CDR3 length: 13 amino acids. CDR1 LNHDA and CDR2 SQIVND come from the germline V gene (reference sequence). The CDR3: CASKGQGDYGYTF. The CDR3 bases are TGTGCCAGTAAGGGACAGGGGGATTATGGCTACACCTTC.